The clone carrying this T cell receptor (beta chain) came up many times. With 3 bases removed from V and 2 bases from J, the gap between germline ends came to 11 bases. The CDR3 sequence is 13 residues long. Germline assignment: CDR1 DFQATT and CDR2 SNEGSKA (reference sequence). These data are taken from a study of regulatory T cells in long-lasting Graves disease. Time point described: newly diagnosed GD, antithyroid drugs for less than 3 months. RNA extracted from PBMCs served as the sequencing template. HTBI primers from iRepertoire and Arm-PCR of CDR3 regions yielded the TCR beta libraries. One entry per CDR3 protein results from TCRdb running MiXCR on the multiplex PCR reads. Of 560,000 or so distinct CDR3 sequences in the sample, more than 15% were seen once. A further study also used this sample, focusing on T cells in Graves' hyperthyroidism and ophthalmopathy. That source reports: Clonotypes that were expanded in thyroid above 0.001 mostly appeared in blood too.

The chain joins TRBV20-1 to TRBJ2-7; maybe TRBD1 (5 bases). The receptor's source is a man aged 18 to 35 with Graves disease. The sample was peripheral blood mononuclear cells (PBMCs), taken at new diagnosis, from a patient treated with antithyroid drugs. CDR3 sequence: CSASETATYEQYF. The CDR3 bases are TGCAGTGCTAGCGAGACAGCCACCTACGAGCAGTACTTC.